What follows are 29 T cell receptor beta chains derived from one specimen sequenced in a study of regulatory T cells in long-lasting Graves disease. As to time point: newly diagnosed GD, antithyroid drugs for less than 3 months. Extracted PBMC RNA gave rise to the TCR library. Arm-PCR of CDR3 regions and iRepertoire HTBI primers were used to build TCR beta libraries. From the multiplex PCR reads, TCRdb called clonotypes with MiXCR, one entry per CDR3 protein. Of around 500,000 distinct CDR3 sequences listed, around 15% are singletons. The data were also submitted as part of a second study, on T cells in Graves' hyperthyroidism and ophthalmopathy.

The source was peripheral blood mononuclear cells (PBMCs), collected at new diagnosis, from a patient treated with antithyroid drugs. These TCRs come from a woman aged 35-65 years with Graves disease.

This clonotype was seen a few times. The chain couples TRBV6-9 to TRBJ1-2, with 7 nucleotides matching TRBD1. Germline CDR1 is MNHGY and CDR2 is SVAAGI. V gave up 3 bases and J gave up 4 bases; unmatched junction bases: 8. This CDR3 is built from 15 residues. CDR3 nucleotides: TGTGCCAGCAGTTACGACAGGGCGAATGGCTATGGCTACACCTTC. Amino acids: CASSYDRANGYGYTF.

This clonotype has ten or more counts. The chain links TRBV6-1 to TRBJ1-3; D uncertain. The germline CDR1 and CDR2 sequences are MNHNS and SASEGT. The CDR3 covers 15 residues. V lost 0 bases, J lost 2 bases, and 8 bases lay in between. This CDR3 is CASSEAEDTGNTIYF. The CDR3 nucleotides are TGTGCCAGCAGTGAAGCCGAGGATACTGGAAACACCATATATTTT.

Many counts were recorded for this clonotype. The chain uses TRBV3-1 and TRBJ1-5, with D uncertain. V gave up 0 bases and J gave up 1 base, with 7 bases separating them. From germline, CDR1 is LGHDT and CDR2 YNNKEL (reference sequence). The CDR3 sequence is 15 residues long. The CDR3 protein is CASSQDRGSNQPQHF. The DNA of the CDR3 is TGTGCCAGCAGCCAAGATAGAGGAAGCAATCAGCCCCAGCATTTT.

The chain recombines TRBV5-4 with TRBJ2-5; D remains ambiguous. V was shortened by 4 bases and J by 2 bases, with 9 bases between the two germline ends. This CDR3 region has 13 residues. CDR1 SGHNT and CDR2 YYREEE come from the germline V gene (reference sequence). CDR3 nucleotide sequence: TGTGCCAGCAGCGAGGTCAGTCAAGAGACCCAGTACTTC. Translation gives CASSEVSQETQYF.

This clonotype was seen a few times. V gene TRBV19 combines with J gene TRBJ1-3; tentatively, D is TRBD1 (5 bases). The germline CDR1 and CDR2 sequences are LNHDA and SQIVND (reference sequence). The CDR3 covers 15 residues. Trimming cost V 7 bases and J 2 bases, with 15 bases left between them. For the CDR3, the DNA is TGTGCCAGTACCACGGGGCAGCTGACTGGAAACACCATATATTTT. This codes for CASTTGQLTGNTIYF.

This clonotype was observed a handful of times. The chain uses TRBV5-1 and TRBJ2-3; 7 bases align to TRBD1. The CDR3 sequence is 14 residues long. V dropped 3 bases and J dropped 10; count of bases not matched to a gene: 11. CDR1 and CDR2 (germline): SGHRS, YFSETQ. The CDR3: CASSWGTEKSPQYF. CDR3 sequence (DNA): TGCGCCAGCAGCTGGGGGACAGAAAAGTCTCCGCAGTATTTT.

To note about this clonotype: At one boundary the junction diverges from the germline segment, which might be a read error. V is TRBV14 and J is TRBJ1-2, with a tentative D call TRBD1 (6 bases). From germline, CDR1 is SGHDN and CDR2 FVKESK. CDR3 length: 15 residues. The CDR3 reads CASSQGGQGYYGYTF. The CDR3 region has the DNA TGTGCCAGCAGTCAAGGGGGGCAGGGGTACTATGGCTACACCTTC.

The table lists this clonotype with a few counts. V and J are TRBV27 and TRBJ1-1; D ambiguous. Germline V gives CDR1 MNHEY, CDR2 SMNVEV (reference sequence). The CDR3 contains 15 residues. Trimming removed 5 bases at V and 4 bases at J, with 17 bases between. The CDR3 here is CASSPTPGIGTEAFF. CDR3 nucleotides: TGTGCCAGCAGTCCGACCCCCGGTATAGGCACTGAAGCTTTCTTT.

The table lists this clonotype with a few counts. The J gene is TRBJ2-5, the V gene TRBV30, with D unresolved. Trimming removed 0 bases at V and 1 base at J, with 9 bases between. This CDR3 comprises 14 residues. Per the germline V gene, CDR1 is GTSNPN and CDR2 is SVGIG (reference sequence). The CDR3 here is CAWSVRVGQETQYF. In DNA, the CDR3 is TGTGCCTGGAGTGTAAGGGTTGGCCAAGAGACCCAGTACTTC.

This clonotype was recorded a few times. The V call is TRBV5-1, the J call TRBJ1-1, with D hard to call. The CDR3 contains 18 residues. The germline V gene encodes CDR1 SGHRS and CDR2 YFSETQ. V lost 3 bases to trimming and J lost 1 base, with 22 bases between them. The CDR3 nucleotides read TGCGCCAGCAGCTGGAGCGTCATTGGGCCCCGAACGAACACTGAAGCTTTCTTT. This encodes CASSWSVIGPRTNTEAFF.

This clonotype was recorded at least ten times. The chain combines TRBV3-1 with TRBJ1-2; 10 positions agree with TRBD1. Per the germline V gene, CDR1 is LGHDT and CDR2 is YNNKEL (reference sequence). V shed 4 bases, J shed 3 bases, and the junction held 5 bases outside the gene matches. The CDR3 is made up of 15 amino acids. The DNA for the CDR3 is TGTGCCAGCAGCCCCGAGGGACAGGGGTACTATGGCTACACCTTC. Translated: CASSPEGQGYYGYTF.

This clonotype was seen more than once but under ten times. The CDR3 is CASSPPTTGRDRDTEAFF. For the CDR3, the DNA is TGTGCCAGCTCACCACCTACGACAGGCCGGGACCGCGACACTGAAGCTTTCTTT. This rearrangement joins TRBV18 to TRBJ1-1; weak D call: TRBD1 (6 bases). CDR1 is KGHSH and CDR2 is LQKENI in the germline V gene. The CDR3 length is 18 residues. Trimming took 0 bases from V and 3 from J, leaving 20 bases between them.

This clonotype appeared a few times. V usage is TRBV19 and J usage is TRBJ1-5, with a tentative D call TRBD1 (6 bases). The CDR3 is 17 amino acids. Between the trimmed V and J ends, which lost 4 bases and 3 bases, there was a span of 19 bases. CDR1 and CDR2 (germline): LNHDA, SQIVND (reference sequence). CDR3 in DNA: TGTGCCAGTAGTACTCCAGGGGACGTAGCCTACAATCAGCCCCAGCATTTT. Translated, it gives CASSTPGDVAYNQPQHF.

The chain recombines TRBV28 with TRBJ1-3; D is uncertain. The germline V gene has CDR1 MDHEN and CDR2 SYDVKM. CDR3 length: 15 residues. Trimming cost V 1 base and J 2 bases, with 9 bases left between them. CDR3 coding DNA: TGTGCCAGCAGTTTATCACCCTCAGCTGGAAACACCATATATTTT. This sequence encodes CASSLSPSAGNTIYF.

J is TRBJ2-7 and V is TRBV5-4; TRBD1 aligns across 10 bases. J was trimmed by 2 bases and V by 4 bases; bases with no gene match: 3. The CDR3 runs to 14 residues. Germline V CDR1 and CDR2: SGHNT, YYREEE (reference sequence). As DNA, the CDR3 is TGTGCCAGCAGCAACGGACAGGGGGCCTACGAGCAGTACTTC. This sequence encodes CASSNGQGAYEQYF.

CDR3 sequence reads: CASSLLFVSGNTIYF. The CDR3 DNA sequence: TGTGCCAGCAGCTTACTTTTTGTCTCTGGAAACACCATATATTTT. The gene calls are TRBV7-2 and TRBJ1-3; D is uncertain. CDR1 is SGHTA and CDR2 is FQGNSA in the germline V gene. Trimming removed 2 bases at V and 0 bases at J, with 8 bases between. The CDR3 is made up of 15 amino acids.

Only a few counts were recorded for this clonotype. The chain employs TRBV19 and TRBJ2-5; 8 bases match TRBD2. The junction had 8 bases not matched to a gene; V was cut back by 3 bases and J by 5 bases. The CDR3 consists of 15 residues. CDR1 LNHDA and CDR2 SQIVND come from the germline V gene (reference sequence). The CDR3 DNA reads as TGTGCCAGTAGTATGGGGGCGGGAGGTTTGGAGACCCAGTACTTC. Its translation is CASSMGAGGLETQYF.

This chain's CDR3 is CASSPWGADNQPQHF. The CDR3 DNA is TGTGCCAGCTCACCATGGGGGGCCGACAATCAGCCCCAGCATTTT. The V gene is TRBV18, the J gene TRBJ1-5; D may be TRBD1 (6 bases). This CDR3 is 15 amino acids long. Trimming removed 2 bases at V and 3 bases at J, with 11 bases between. Germline V gene data show CDR1 as KGHSH and CDR2 as LQKENI.

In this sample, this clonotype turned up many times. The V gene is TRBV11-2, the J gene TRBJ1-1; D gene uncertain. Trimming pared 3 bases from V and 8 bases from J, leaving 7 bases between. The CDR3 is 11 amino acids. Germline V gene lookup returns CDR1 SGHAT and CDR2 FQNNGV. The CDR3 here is CASSFPLEAFF. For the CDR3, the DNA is TGTGCCAGCAGCTTCCCCCTCGAAGCTTTCTTT. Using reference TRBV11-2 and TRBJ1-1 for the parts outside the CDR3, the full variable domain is EAGVAQSPRYKIIEKRQSVAFWCNPISGHATLYWYQQILGQGPKLLIQFQNNGVVDDSQLPKDRFSAERLKGVDSTLKIQPAKLEDSAVYLCASSFPLEAFFGQGTRLTVV.

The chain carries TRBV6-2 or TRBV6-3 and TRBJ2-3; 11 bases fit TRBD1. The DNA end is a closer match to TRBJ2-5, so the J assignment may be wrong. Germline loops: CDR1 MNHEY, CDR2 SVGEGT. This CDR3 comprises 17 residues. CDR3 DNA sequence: TGTGCCAGCAGTTACAGGACAGGGGGCGACCTTAGGGAGACCCAGTACTTC. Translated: CASSYRTGGDLRETQYF.

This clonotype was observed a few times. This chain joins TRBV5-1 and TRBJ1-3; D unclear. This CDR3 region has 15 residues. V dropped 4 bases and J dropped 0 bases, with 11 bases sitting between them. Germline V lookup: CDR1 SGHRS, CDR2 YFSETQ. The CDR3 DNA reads TGCGCCAGCAGCCCGGAGGCGTCCTCTGGAAACACCATATATTTT. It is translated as CASSPEASSGNTIYF.

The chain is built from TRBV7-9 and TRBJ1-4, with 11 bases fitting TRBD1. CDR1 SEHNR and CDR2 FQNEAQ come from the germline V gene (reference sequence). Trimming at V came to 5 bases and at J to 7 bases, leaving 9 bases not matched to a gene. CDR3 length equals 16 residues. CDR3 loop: CASSARTGGTSEKLFF. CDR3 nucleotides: TGTGCCAGCAGCGCACGGACAGGGGGCACGAGTGAAAAACTGTTTTTT.

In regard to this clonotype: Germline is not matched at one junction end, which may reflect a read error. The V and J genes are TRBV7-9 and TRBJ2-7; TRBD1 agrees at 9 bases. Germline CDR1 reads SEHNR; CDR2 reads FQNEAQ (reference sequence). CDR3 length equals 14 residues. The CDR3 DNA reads TGTGCCGGCAGCCTGGGGGACAGGGTCTACGAGCAGTACTTC. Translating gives CAGSLGDRVYEQYF. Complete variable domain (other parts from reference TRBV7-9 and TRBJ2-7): DTGVSQNPRHKITKRGQNVTFRCDPISEHNRLYWYRQTLGQGPEFLTYFQNEAQLEKSRLLSDRFSAERPKGSFSTLEIQRTEQGDSAMYLCAGSLGDRVYEQYFGPGTRLTVT.

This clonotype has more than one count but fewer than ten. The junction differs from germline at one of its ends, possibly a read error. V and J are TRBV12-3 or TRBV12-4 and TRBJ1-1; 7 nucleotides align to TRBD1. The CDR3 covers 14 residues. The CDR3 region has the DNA TGCGCCAGCAGTTCAGGGGGAGGTGGCACTGAAGCTTTCTTT. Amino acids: CASSSGGGGTEAFF.

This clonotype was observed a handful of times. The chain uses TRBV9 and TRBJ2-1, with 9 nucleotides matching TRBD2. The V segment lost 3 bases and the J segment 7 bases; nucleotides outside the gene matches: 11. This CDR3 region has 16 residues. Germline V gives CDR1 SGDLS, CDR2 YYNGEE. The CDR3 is CASSASRGGGGNEQFF. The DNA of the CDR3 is TGTGCCAGCAGCGCCTCGAGGGGCGGGGGGGGTAATGAGCAGTTCTTC.

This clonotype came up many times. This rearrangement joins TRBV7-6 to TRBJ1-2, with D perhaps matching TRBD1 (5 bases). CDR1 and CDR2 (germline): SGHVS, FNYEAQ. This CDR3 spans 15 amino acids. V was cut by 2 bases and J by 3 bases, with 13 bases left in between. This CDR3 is CASSLFPGDDYGYTF. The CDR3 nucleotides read TGTGCCAGCAGCTTATTCCCGGGGGACGACTATGGCTACACCTTC.

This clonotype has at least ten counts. The CDR3 region has the DNA TGTGCCAGCAGCTTAGGACTCGTAGATACGCAGTATTTT. As protein: CASSLGLVDTQYF. The chain has TRBV11-2 and TRBJ2-3; D is uncertain. The V and J ends lost 1 base and 5 bases respectively, with 7 bases between them. The CDR3 has 13 amino acids. Per germline, CDR1 SGHAT and CDR2 FQNNGV.

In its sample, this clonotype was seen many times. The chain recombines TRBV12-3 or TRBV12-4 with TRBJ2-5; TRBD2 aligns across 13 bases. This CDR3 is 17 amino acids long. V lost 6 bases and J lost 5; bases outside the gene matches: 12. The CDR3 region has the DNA TGTGCCAGCAGCTCGGGACTAGCGGGGACGTATGGGGAGACCCAGTACTTC. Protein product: CASSSGLAGTYGETQYF.

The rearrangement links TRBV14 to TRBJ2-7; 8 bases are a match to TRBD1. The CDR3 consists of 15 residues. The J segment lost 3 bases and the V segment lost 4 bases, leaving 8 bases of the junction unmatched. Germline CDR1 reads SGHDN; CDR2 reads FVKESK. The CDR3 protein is CASSPLGQGYYEQYF. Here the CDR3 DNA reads TGTGCCAGCAGCCCACTCGGACAGGGCTACTACGAGCAGTACTTC.